This TCR beta chain was sequenced in a study of T cell responses to AZD1222 COVID-19 vaccine. Some clones are missing from TCRdb's copy, which holds only in-frame ones; the method was immunoSEQ multiplex PCR. Among 110,000 to 150,000 clones listed, approximately 92% were seen once. About this clone itself: What it recognizes is unknown.

Study-level results: Most donors were white British, females outnumbered males, and clonal diversity was possibly underestimated. Targets within unmutated variant regions were reportedly found for nearly half of spike-specific TCRs. AZD1222 recipients seropositive at baseline numbered only 5 or 6. The study found vaccine-associated CD4 TCRs spanning spike, dominant at 160-218 and 743-854.

V lost 3 bases to trimming and J lost 1 base, with 6 bases between them. Germline CDR1 reads KGHSH; CDR2 reads LQKENI. The CDR3 is made up of 13 amino acids. The clonotype was recovered from an adult in good health. The rearrangement links TRBV18 to TRBJ1-1; no clear D gene. The sequenced sample was peripheral blood, obtained on day 0 of AZD1222 vaccination. DNA of the CDR3: TGTGCCAGCTCACCTACAGCGAACACTGAAGCTTTCTTT. It encodes CASSPTANTEAFF.